This T cell receptor (beta chain) was captured by sequencing in a study of T cells after yellow fever vaccination. 5'RACE template switching added a universal primer site and UMIs to TCR cDNA. TCRdb processed the 5' RACE reads anew with MiXCR; each CDR3 protein has one entry. The sample consists of around 120,000 distinct CDR3 sequences, about 15% of them appearing once. Whole-study findings and limits: Weaker, the secondary response peaked sooner, at day 5 versus 15. Reappearance after the booster was observed for most primary-vaccination clones (roughly 97% CD4, roughly 90% CD8).

V was cut by 1 base and J by 0 bases, with 7 bases left in between. This CDR3 is built from 13 residues. Germline assignment: CDR1 SQVTM and CDR2 ANQGSEA. Notes on this clonotype: Its target is not known.

V is TRBV29-1 and J is TRBJ2-7; the D is unclear. This TCR was recovered from a man in his late teens or twenties who received the YFV17D yellow fever vaccine. Sequences were derived from CD8+ T cells sorted from PBMCs, sampled 5 days after the yellow fever booster vaccination. CDR3 region: CSVEVLGSYEQYF. CDR3 bases: TGCAGCGTTGAAGTGCTGGGCTCCTACGAGCAGTACTTC.